The 19 T cell receptor beta chains below were found in one sample sequenced in a study of CD8 T cells in ankylosing spondylitis. Study conclusions and caveats: A TCR beta motif of several highly homologous variants appeared characteristic of ankylosing spondylitis blood.

MiXCR was run by TCRdb on the 5' RACE reads, yielding one entry per CDR3 protein. This sample has 700,000 to 1,000,000 distinct CDR3 sequences, with around 11% found just once. Antigens of these TCRs are unknown. Sequencing was performed on blood, either unsorted or a sorted T cell fraction (not recorded which). These receptors originate from a male donor with ankylosing spondylitis.

This clonotype occurred a few times. J is TRBJ1-1 and V is TRBV30; 7 positions match TRBD1. The V gene's germline CDR1 is GTSNPN and CDR2 SVGIG (reference sequence). CDR3 length: 14 amino acids. V gave up 3 bases and J gave up 8 bases; unmatched junction bases: 12. CDR3 region: CAWSSLGTVMEAFF. DNA of the CDR3: TGTGCCTGGAGCAGCCTAGGGACAGTAATGGAAGCTTTCTTT.

This chain connects TRBV20-1 to TRBJ1-1; D remains ambiguous. The V gene's germline CDR1 is DFQATT and CDR2 SNEGSKA (reference sequence). The CDR3 covers 14 residues. V gave up 7 bases and J gave up 1 base, with 16 bases separating them. The CDR3 DNA follows: TGCAGTGTCCCCTCTACAAGAGGGAACACTGAAGCTTTCTTT. Translation gives CSVPSTRGNTEAFF.

This clonotype has only a few counts. The chain combines TRBV7-6 with TRBJ2-5, with 8 bases aligning to TRBD2. V gave up 0 bases and J gave up 1 base; unmatched junction bases: 4. CDR3 size: 16 residues. CDR1 is SGHVS, CDR2 FNYEAQ, per germline. As DNA, the CDR3 is TGTGCCAGCAGCTTAGCGATTACTAGCGGCCAAGAGACCCAGTACTTC. This translates into CASSLAITSGQETQYF.

This clonotype was counted ten times or more. V is TRBV29-1 and J is TRBJ1-2; TRBD1 matches 9 bases. This CDR3 contains 11 residues. V trimming: 7 bases; J trimming: 8 bases; junction bases outside the gene matches: 5. Per germline, CDR1 SQVTM and CDR2 ANQGSEA. CDR3 DNA: TGCAGCGGCGGGACAGGGACCGGCTACACCTTC. Its protein product is CSGGTGTGYTF. The full variable domain, with the rest looked up from reference TRBV29-1 and TRBJ1-2, is SAVISQKPSRDICQRGTSLTIQCQVDSQVTMMFWYRQQPGQSLTLIATANQGSEATYESGFVIDKFPISRPNLTFSTLTVSNMSPEDSSIYLCSGGTGTGYTFGSGTRLTVV.

Comment on this clonotype: This sequence may be a read error, since a much larger clone differs from it by one base. The V and J genes are TRBV20-1 and TRBJ2-5, with 10 positions matching TRBD2. The CDR3 extends over 14 amino acids. Per the germline V gene, CDR1 is DFQATT and CDR2 is SNEGSKA (reference sequence). CDR3 DNA sequence: TGCAGTGCTAGTCTAGCGGGGGTTCGAAAGACCCGGTACTTC. Its protein product is CSASLAGVRKTRYF.

There are many counts of this clonotype. The CDR3 is CSASRQGWGAEAFF. The CDR3 nucleotides are TGCAGTGCTAGCCGACAGGGGTGGGGCGCTGAAGCTTTCTTT. The genes are TRBV20-1 and TRBJ1-1; TRBD1 aligns across 8 bases. The CDR3 runs 14 residues. Germline CDR1 and CDR2: DFQATT and SNEGSKA (reference sequence). The ends lost 3 bases at V and 6 bases at J; junction bases unmatched: 9.

The sample holds many counts of this clonotype. The chain has TRBV7-2 and TRBJ1-1, with TRBD1 as a possible D gene (5 bases). Germline V gene data show CDR1 as SGHTA and CDR2 as FQGNSA. V lost 5 bases, J lost 10 bases, and 11 bases lay in between. The CDR3 spans 11 residues. CDR3 in amino acids: CASSHDRGAFF. In nucleotides, the CDR3 is TGTGCCAGCAGCCACGACAGAGGAGCTTTCTTT.

This clonotype was seen more than once but under ten times. The rearrangement links TRBV25-1 to TRBJ2-1; TRBD1 or TRBD2 may be the D gene (5 bases each). The length of the CDR3 is 14 residues. Germline V lookup: CDR1 MGHDK, CDR2 SYGVNS. The V and J ends lost 2 bases and 8 bases respectively, with 13 bases between them. The CDR3 protein is CASSEVIGADEQFF. CDR3 nucleotides: TGTGCCAGCAGTGAAGTAATCGGGGCGGATGAGCAGTTCTTC.

The chain joins TRBV6-1 to TRBJ1-3; D call uncertain. The CDR3 sequence is 17 residues long. The germline CDR1 and CDR2 sequences are MNHNS and SASEGT. Trimming pared 6 bases from V and 4 bases from J, leaving 22 bases between. The CDR3 region has the DNA TGTGCCAGCAGCGGAAACCTGGGTCTGGCGGAAGGAAACACCATATATTTT. Protein: CASSGNLGLAEGNTIYF.

The J gene is TRBJ2-5, the V gene TRBV27, with D unresolved. This CDR3 has 14 residues. Germline assignment: CDR1 MNHEY and CDR2 SMNVEV (reference sequence). The V end lost 0 bases, the J end lost 5 bases, and 10 bases lay between the germline ends. The CDR3 sequence is CASSLSRTPETQYF. CDR3 sequence (DNA): TGTGCCAGCAGTTTATCGCGAACCCCGGAGACCCAGTACTTC.

This clonotype came up a few times. The chain links TRBV9 to TRBJ1-2, with a weak D call TRBD1 (6 bases). The CDR3 has 15 amino acids. With 0 bases removed from V and 4 bases from J, the gap between germline ends came to 13 bases. Germline V CDR1 and CDR2: SGDLS, YYNGEE. CDR3 coding DNA: TGTGCCAGCAGCGTAGGAACCGGACAGTTCTATGGCTACACCTTC. Residues: CASSVGTGQFYGYTF. Using reference TRBV9 and TRBJ1-2 for the parts outside the CDR3, the full variable domain is DSGVTQTPKHLITATGQRVTLRCSPRSGDLSVYWYQQSLDQGLQFLIQYYNGEERAKGNILERFSAQQFPDLHSELNLSSLELGDSALYFCASSVGTGQFYGYTFGSGTRLTVV.

The chain employs TRBV5-1 and TRBJ1-6, with a tentative D call TRBD1 (6 bases). This CDR3 contains 14 residues. Germline V gene sequence: CDR1 SGHRS, CDR2 YFSETQ. V gave up 5 bases and J gave up 6 bases, with 12 bases separating them. The CDR3 here is CASSIRGVNSPLHF. The CDR3 nucleotides read TGCGCCAGCAGTATTAGGGGGGTTAATTCACCCCTCCACTTT. Drawing the rest from reference TRBV5-1 and TRBJ1-6, the complete variable domain is KAGVTQTPRYLIKTRGQQVTLSCSPISGHRSVSWYQQTPGQGLQFLFEYFSETQRNKGNFPGRFSGRQFSNSRSEMNVSTLELGDSALYLCASSIRGVNSPLHFGNGTRLTVT.

This clonotype was seen more than once but under ten times. The chain combines TRBV20-1 with TRBJ2-5; a possible D gene is TRBD2 (6 bases). The CDR3 spans 15 residues. V was shortened by 3 bases and J by 2 bases, with 16 bases between the two germline ends. CDR1 is DFQATT and CDR2 is SNEGSKA in the germline V gene (reference sequence). CDR3 residues: CSARDSGSPQETQYF. Written as DNA, the CDR3 is TGCAGTGCTAGGGATAGCGGCAGCCCTCAAGAGACCCAGTACTTC.

Many counts were recorded for this clonotype. The chain joins TRBV24-1 to TRBJ1-2; D unresolved. Germline CDR1 is KGHDR and CDR2 is SFDVKD. The CDR3 loop spans 14 amino acids. The V and J ends lost 4 bases and 3 bases respectively, with 11 bases between them. CDR3 residues: CATSDRRSHYGYTF. The CDR3 coding sequence is TGTGCCACCAGTGACCGGCGCAGTCACTATGGCTACACCTTC.

This clonotype was recorded a few times. V and J are TRBV6-5 and TRBJ1-5, with D possibly TRBD1 on 5 matching bases. V was clipped by 2 bases and J by 1 base, with 12 bases between them. The V gene's germline CDR1 is MNHEY and CDR2 SVGAGI. This CDR3 region has 16 residues. The CDR3 nucleotides read TGTGCCAGCAGTTACATGGGGGGGGGAAGCAATCAGCCCCAGCATTTT. Protein: CASSYMGGGSNQPQHF.

The chain employs TRBV29-1 and TRBJ2-1; D perhaps matches TRBD1 (6 bases). V was trimmed by 4 bases and J by 5 bases, leaving 15 bases between them. Germline lookup yields CDR1 SQVTM and CDR2 ANQGSEA. The CDR3 is made up of 14 amino acids. The CDR3 reads CSVVGTLTNNEQFF. The DNA for the CDR3 is TGCAGCGTTGTAGGGACACTAACTAACAATGAGCAGTTCTTC.

The rearrangement uses TRBV18 and TRBJ1-5; D is ambiguous. V lost 2 bases to trimming and J lost 0 bases, with 5 bases between them. The CDR3 is made up of 14 amino acids. CDR1 and CDR2 (germline): KGHSH, LQKENI. This chain's CDR3 is CASSPYNSNQPQHF. CDR3 DNA: TGTGCCAGCTCACCATACAATAGCAATCAGCCCCAGCATTTT. The variable domain in full, with the rest retrieved from reference TRBV18 and TRBJ1-5, is NAGVMQNPRHLVRRRGQEARLRCSPMKGHSHVYWYRQLPEEGLKFMVYLQKENIIDESGMPKERFSAEFPKEGPSILRIQQVVRGDSAAYFCASSPYNSNQPQHFGDGTRLSIL.

The chain employs TRBV6-2 or TRBV6-3 and TRBJ1-1; possibly TRBD1 for D (6 bases). The CDR3 spans 12 residues. Trimming stripped 7 bases from V and 3 bases from J, with 9 bases between. Germline V gene data show CDR1 as MNHEY and CDR2 as SVGEGT. CDR3 amino acids: CASMDSYTEAFF. DNA of the CDR3: TGTGCCAGCATGGACAGCTACACTGAAGCTTTCTTT.

V gene TRBV12-3 or TRBV12-4 combines with J gene TRBJ1-5, with no clear D. CDR3 length: 13 amino acids. Trimming removed 5 bases at V and 3 bases at J, with 8 bases between. The CDR3 loop reads CASSTEHNQPQHF. CDR3 bases: TGTGCCAGCAGTACGGAACACAATCAGCCCCAGCATTTT.